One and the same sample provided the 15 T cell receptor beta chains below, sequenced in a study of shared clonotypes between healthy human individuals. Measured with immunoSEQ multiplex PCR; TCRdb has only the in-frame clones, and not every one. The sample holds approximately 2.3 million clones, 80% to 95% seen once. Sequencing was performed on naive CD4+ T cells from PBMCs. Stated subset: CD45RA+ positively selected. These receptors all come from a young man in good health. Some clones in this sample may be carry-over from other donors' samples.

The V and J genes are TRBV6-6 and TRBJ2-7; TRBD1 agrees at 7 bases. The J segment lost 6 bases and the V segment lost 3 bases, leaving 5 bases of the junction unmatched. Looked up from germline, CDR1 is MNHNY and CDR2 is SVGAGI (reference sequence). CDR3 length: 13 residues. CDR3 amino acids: CASSYDRVGEQYF. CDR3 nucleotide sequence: TGTGCCAGCAGTTATGACAGGGTGGGCGAGCAGTACTTC.

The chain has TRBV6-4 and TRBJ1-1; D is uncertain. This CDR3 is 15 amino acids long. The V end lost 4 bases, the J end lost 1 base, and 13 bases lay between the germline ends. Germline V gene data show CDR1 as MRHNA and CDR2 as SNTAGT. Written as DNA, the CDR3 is TGTGCCAGCAGTGGTTTTAGTACGGCGAACACTGAAGCTTTCTTT. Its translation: CASSGFSTANTEAFF.

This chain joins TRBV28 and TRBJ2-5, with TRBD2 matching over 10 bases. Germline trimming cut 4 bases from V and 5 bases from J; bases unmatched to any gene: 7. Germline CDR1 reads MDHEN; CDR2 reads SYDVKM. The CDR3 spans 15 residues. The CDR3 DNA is TGTGCCAGCAGTTCACCGGGACTAGCGTATGAGACCCAGTACTTC. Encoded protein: CASSSPGLAYETQYF.

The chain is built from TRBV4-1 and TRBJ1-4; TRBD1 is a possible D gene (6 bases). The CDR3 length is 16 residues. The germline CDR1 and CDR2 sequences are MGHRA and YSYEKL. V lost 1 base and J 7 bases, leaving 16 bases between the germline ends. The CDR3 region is CASSQGGGGRFEKLFF. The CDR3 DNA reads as TGCGCCAGCAGCCAAGGCGGAGGGGGAAGGTTTGAAAAACTGTTTTTT.

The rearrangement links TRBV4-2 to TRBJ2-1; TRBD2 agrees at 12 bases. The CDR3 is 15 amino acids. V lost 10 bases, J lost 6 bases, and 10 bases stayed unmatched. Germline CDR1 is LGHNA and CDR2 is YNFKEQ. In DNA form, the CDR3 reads TGTGCCACCTCAGCAGTACTAGCGGGAGGCAATGAGCAGTTCTTC. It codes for CATSAVLAGGNEQFF.

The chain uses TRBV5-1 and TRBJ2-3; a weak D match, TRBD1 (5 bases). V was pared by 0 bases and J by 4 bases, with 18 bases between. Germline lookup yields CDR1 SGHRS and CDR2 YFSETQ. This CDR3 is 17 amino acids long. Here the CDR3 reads CASSLVARPRGPDTQYF. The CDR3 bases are TGCGCCAGCAGCTTGGTGGCCAGGCCTAGGGGCCCAGATACGCAGTATTTT. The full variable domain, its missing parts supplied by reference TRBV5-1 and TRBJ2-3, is KAGVTQTPRYLIKTRGQQVTLSCSPISGHRSVSWYQQTPGQGLQFLFEYFSETQRNKGNFPGRFSGRQFSNSRSEMNVSTLELGDSALYLCASSLVARPRGPDTQYFGPGTRLTVL.

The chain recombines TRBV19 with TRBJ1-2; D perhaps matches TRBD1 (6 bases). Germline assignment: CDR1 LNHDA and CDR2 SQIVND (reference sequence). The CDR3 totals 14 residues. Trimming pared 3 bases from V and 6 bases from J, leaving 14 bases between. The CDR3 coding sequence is TGTGCCAGTAGTATTGTGGGGGGCGCGGATGGCTACACCTTC. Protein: CASSIVGGADGYTF.

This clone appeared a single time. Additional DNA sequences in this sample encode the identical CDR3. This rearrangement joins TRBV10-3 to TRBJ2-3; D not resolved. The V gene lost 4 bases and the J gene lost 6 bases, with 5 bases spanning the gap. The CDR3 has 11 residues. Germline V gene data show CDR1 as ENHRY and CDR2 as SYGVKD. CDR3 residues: CAISVTDTQYF. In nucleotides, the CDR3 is TGTGCCATCAGTGTTACGGATACGCAGTATTTT.

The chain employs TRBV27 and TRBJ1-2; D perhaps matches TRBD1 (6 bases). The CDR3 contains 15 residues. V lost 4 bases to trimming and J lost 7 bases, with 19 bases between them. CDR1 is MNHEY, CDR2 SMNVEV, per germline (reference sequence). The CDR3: CASSYLSGAAGGYTF. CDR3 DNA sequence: TGTGCCAGCAGTTACTTGTCGGGGGCGGCGGGTGGCTACACCTTC.

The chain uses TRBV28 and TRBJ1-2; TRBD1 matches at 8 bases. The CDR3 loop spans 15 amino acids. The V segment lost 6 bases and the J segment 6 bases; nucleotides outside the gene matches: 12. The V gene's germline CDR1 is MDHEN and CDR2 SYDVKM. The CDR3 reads CASRRGTGGRDGYTF. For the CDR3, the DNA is TGTGCCAGCAGACGAGGGACAGGCGGCAGGGATGGCTACACCTTC.

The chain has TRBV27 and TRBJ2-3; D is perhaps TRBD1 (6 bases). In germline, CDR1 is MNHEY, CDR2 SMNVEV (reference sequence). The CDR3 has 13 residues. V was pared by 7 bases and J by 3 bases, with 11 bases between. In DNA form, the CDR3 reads TGTGCCAGCAAATGGGACAAGACAGATACGCAGTATTTT. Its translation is CASKWDKTDTQYF.

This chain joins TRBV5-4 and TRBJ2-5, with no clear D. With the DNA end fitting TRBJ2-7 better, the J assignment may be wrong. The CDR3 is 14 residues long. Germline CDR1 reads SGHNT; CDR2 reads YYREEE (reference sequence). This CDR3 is CASSLASASYEQYF. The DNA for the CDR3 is TGTGCCAGCAGCTTGGCCTCGGCGTCCTACGAGCAGTACTTC.

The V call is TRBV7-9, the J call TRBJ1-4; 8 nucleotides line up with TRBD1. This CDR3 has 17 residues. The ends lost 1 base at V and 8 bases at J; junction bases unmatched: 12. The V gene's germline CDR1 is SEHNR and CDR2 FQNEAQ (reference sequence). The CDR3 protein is CASSLGISAGGREKLFF. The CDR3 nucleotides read TGTGCCAGCAGCTTAGGGATTTCGGCAGGGGGCCGGGAAAAACTGTTTTTT.

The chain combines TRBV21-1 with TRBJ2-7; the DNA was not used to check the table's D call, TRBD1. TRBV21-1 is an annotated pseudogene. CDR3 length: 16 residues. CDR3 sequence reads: CASSKVPAGGPYEQYF. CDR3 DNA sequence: TGTGCCAGCAGCAAAGTTCCGGCAGGGGGACCTTACGAGCAGTACTTC.

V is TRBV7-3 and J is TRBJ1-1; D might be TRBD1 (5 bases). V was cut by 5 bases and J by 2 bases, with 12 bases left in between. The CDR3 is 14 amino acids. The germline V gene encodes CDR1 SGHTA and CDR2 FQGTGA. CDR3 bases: TGTGCCAGCAGCCAGGGCCAGACAAACACTGAAGCTTTCTTT. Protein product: CASSQGQTNTEAFF.